Below are 32 T cell receptor beta chains sequenced from a single sample in a study of blood T cell repertoires in COVID-19. Measured with immunoSEQ multiplex PCR; TCRdb has only the in-frame clones, and not every one. The table has around 220,000 clones, 88% seen once. Material for sequencing was PBMCs or T cells enriched from blood (not recorded which). These receptors were taken from a woman aged 50 to 60 with acute COVID-19.

This clone was recorded a few times. This chain connects TRBV2 to TRBJ2-7; 13 bases line up with TRBD2. Germline trimming cut 5 bases from V and 6 bases from J; bases unmatched to any gene: 7. Per germline, CDR1 SNHLY and CDR2 FYNNEI. This CDR3 has 15 residues. In nucleotides, the CDR3 is TGTGCCAGCAGTCCCCTGGGACTAGCGGGAACCGAGCAGTACTTC. Protein sequence: CASSPLGLAGTEQYF.

The gene calls are TRBV5-8 and TRBJ2-6; D is perhaps TRBD2 (5 bases). V shed 4 bases and J shed 2 bases, with 10 bases lying between them. The germline V gene encodes CDR1 SGHTS and CDR2 YDEGEE. The CDR3 spans 15 residues. This CDR3 is CASSGRGTGANVLTF. As DNA, the CDR3 is TGTGCCAGCAGCGGCCGGGGTACTGGGGCCAACGTCCTGACTTTC.

The chain recombines TRBV2 with TRBJ1-4; 9 positions match TRBD1. The germline CDR1 and CDR2 sequences are SNHLY and FYNNEI. The CDR3 has 17 amino acids. V shed 3 bases and J 0 bases; nucleotides not matched to a gene: 5. CDR3 coding DNA: TGTGCCAGCAGTGATGGGACAGGGCGGCCAACTAATGAAAAACTGTTTTTT. Protein: CASSDGTGRPTNEKLFF.

J is TRBJ1-3 and V is TRBV4-1; maybe TRBD1 (6 bases). CDR1 and CDR2 from the germline V gene are MGHRA and YSYEKL. This CDR3 is 15 amino acids long. Trimming pared 2 bases from V and 1 base from J, leaving 9 bases between. CDR3 sequence: CASSQPTGSGNTIYF. DNA for the CDR3: TGCGCCAGCAGCCAACCGACAGGATCTGGAAACACCATATATTTT.

The V call is TRBV13, the J call TRBJ2-3; 9 bases map to TRBD1. Germline V gene sequence: CDR1 PRHDT, CDR2 FYEKMQ (reference sequence). V lost 5 bases to trimming and J lost 3 bases; unmatched junction nucleotides: 6. This CDR3 region has 15 residues. The CDR3 DNA reads TGTGCCAGCAGCAAAAACAGGGGGCAGACAGATACGCAGTATTTT. As protein: CASSKNRGQTDTQYF.

The chain recombines TRBV7-2 with TRBJ2-7, with D possibly being TRBD2 (5 bases). In germline, CDR1 is SGHTA, CDR2 FQGNSA. This CDR3 is built from 14 residues. Trimming removed 5 bases at V and 2 bases at J, with 13 bases between. CDR3 protein: CASSIGLGAYEQYF. The DNA of the CDR3 is TGTGCCAGCAGCATCGGACTGGGAGCCTACGAGCAGTACTTC.

This chain joins TRBV4-2 and TRBJ1-2; the match to TRBD1 covers 8 bases. Germline CDR1 LGHNA, CDR2 YNFKEQ. The trim removed 0 bases at V and 4 bases at J, leaving 4 bases unmatched. The CDR3 loop spans 15 amino acids. In DNA form, the CDR3 reads TGTGCCAGCAGCCAAGAAGGACAGGGTGTCTATGGCTACACCTTC. Protein sequence: CASSQEGQGVYGYTF.

For the CDR3, the DNA is TGTGCCAGCGGGGAGACACCAAACTATGGCTACACCTTC. Translated: CASGETPNYGYTF. This chain uses TRBV5-4 with TRBJ1-2, with D unresolved. There are 13 residues in the CDR3. The V end lost 7 bases, the J end lost 2 bases, and 12 bases lay between the germline ends. The germline CDR1 and CDR2 sequences are SGHNT and YYREEE (reference sequence).

The J gene is TRBJ1-1, the V gene TRBV6-5; a possible D gene is TRBD1 (6 bases). The V and J ends lost 6 bases and 4 bases respectively, with 9 bases between them. Germline V gene lookup returns CDR1 MNHEY and CDR2 SVGAGI. The CDR3 is made up of 12 amino acids. The CDR3 bases are TGTGCCAGCAGGGGGACACCCACTGAAGCTTTCTTT. It codes for CASRGTPTEAFF.

This chain joins TRBV7-2 and TRBJ1-1, with D perhaps matching TRBD1 (6 bases). V was pared by 7 bases and J by 4 bases, with 16 bases between. The CDR3 has 14 residues. The germline gives CDR1 SGHTA, CDR2 FQGNSA. For the CDR3, the DNA is TGTGCCAGCAATTATAGGGGGTCCCCCACTGAAGCTTTCTTT. As protein: CASNYRGSPTEAFF.

This chain connects TRBV29-1 to TRBJ2-1, with D perhaps TRBD1 (5 bases). Per germline, CDR1 SQVTM and CDR2 ANQGSEA. The CDR3 contains 13 residues. With 1 base removed from V and 4 bases from J, the gap between germline ends came to 8 bases. The chain's CDR3 is CSVEATAYNEQFF. The CDR3 region has the DNA TGCAGCGTTGAAGCGACAGCTTACAATGAGCAGTTCTTC.

The chain couples TRBV7-2 to TRBJ1-2; tentatively, D is TRBD1 (5 bases). The CDR3 sequence is 13 residues long. Looked up from germline, CDR1 is SGHTA and CDR2 is FQGNSA. Trimming removed 1 base at V and 5 bases at J, with 8 bases between. CDR3 residues: CASSLVGDYGYTF. Written as DNA, the CDR3 is TGTGCCAGCAGCTTAGTAGGGGATTATGGCTACACCTTC.

This chain connects TRBV28 to TRBJ1-5; D might be TRBD1 (5 bases). Germline V CDR1 and CDR2: MDHEN, SYDVKM. There are 13 residues in the CDR3. The V end was cut by 7 bases, the J end by 2 bases, with 9 bases between. Here the CDR3 reads CASNRFGNQPQHF. CDR3 DNA: TGTGCCAGCAACAGGTTCGGCAATCAGCCCCAGCATTTT.

V usage is TRBV28 and J usage is TRBJ1-1; TRBD1 matches 7 bases. This CDR3 has 14 amino acids. V trimming: 5 bases; J trimming: 1 base; junction bases outside the gene matches: 4. Germline loops: CDR1 MDHEN, CDR2 SYDVKM. CDR3 in DNA: TGTGCCAGCAGTCGGGACAGTAGGAACACTGAAGCTTTCTTT. Amino acid sequence: CASSRDSRNTEAFF.

The rearrangement joins TRBV27 to TRBJ1-1; D remains ambiguous. V lost 5 bases to trimming and J lost 3 bases, with 19 bases between them. The CDR3 covers 16 residues. CDR1 and CDR2 from the germline V gene are MNHEY and SMNVEV (reference sequence). The CDR3 region has the DNA TGTGCCAGCAGTCCTCGACCAATCGGTGGGCACACTGAAGCTTTCTTT. Its protein is CASSPRPIGGHTEAFF.

V and J are TRBV9 and TRBJ1-4, with D unclear. The V end was cut by 4 bases, the J end by 8 bases, with 9 bases between. The CDR3 runs to 12 residues. Germline V gene lookup returns CDR1 SGDLS and CDR2 YYNGEE. The DNA of the CDR3 is TGTGCCAGCAGCCCCCGAGGGGAAAAACTGTTTTTT. This encodes CASSPRGEKLFF. Full variable domain (rest looked up from reference TRBV9 and TRBJ1-4): DSGVTQTPKHLITATGQRVTLRCSPRSGDLSVYWYQQSLDQGLQFLIQYYNGEERAKGNILERFSAQQFPDLHSELNLSSLELGDSALYFCASSPRGEKLFFGSGTQLSVL.

This rearrangement joins TRBV19 to TRBJ2-5; 9 nucleotides match TRBD1. The CDR3 is 16 residues long. V trimming: 0 bases; J trimming: 5 bases; junction bases outside the gene matches: 7. CDR1 and CDR2 from the germline V gene are LNHDA and SQIVND (reference sequence). CDR3 region: CASSIEGTGPWETQYF. The CDR3 region has the DNA TGTGCCAGTAGTATAGAAGGGACAGGGCCCTGGGAGACCCAGTACTTC.

This sequence joins TRBV5-4 and TRBJ2-3; 8 bases are shared with TRBD2. From germline, CDR1 is SGHNT and CDR2 YYREEE (reference sequence). The CDR3 has 14 amino acids. The V segment lost 1 base and the J segment 4 bases; nucleotides outside the gene matches: 2. CDR3 loop: CASSLPGGADTQYF. Written as DNA, the CDR3 is TGTGCCAGCAGCTTGCCGGGAGGGGCAGATACGCAGTATTTT.

The chain has TRBV7-9 and TRBJ1-1; TRBD1 matches at 10 bases. From germline, CDR1 is SEHNR and CDR2 FQNEAQ (reference sequence). The V and J ends lost 4 bases and 4 bases, in that order; junction bases with no gene match: 3. The CDR3 consists of 14 residues. The CDR3 region has the DNA TGTGCCAGCAGCTCGGGACAGGGGTCCACTGAAGCTTTCTTT. Translated, it gives CASSSGQGSTEAFF.

The V call is TRBV30, the J call TRBJ2-5; 7 bases line up with TRBD2. This CDR3 has 12 amino acids. With 4 bases clipped from V and 4 bases from J, the junction kept 3 bases outside the gene matches. CDR1 is GTSNPN and CDR2 is SVGIG in the germline V gene (reference sequence). CDR3 DNA sequence: TGTGCCTGGAATCTAGCGGCAGAGACCCAGTACTTC. This translates into CAWNLAAETQYF.

The V and J genes are TRBV27 and TRBJ1-2; perhaps TRBD1 as D (5 bases). Trimming shortened V by 3 bases and J by 3 bases, and 11 bases separated the two germline ends. The CDR3 is made up of 14 amino acids. Germline V gene sequence: CDR1 MNHEY, CDR2 SMNVEV (reference sequence). CDR3 in DNA: TGTGCCAGCAGTTTCGACAGTGCCTACTATGGCTACACCTTC. It encodes CASSFDSAYYGYTF.

The J gene is TRBJ1-5, the V gene TRBV9; tentatively, D is TRBD1 (6 bases). The CDR3 runs to 13 residues. Deletions cut 4 bases from V and 10 bases from J, with 15 bases between. Germline V gene data show CDR1 as SGDLS and CDR2 as YYNGEE. In nucleotides, the CDR3 is TGTGCCAGCAGCACCCACAGGGAGGGTCCCCAGCATTTT. This gives the protein CASSTHREGPQHF.

This rearrangement joins TRBV14 to TRBJ2-7; 15 bases line up with TRBD2. CDR1 is SGHDN and CDR2 is FVKESK in the germline V gene. CDR3 length equals 15 residues. J was trimmed by 6 bases and V by 3 bases; bases with no gene match: 3. CDR3 DNA sequence: TGTGCCAGCAGCCATAGGACTAGCGGGAGGGTCGAGCAGTACTTC. Protein sequence: CASSHRTSGRVEQYF.

CDR3 coding DNA: TGCGCCAGCAGCCGATACAGGGATGGAAACACTGAAGCTTTCTTT. This codes for CASSRYRDGNTEAFF. This chain links TRBV5-1 with TRBJ1-1; D may be TRBD1 (6 bases). CDR3 length: 15 amino acids. Trimming removed 4 bases from V and 2 bases from J, with 15 bases in between. Germline V lookup: CDR1 SGHRS, CDR2 YFSETQ.

Sample share makes this clone medium-sized. V and J are TRBV7-6 and TRBJ2-3, with 8 bases that match TRBD1. This CDR3 has 15 amino acids. V dropped 7 bases and J dropped 0; count of bases not matched to a gene: 6. Germline CDR1 SGHVS, CDR2 FNYEAQ. The CDR3 spells CASTTTGDSTDTQYF. CDR3 nucleotides: TGTGCCAGCACCACGACAGGGGACAGCACAGATACGCAGTATTTT.

V and J are TRBV6-5 and TRBJ2-5, with 8 bases identical to TRBD2. Germline CDR1 and CDR2: MNHEY and SVGAGI. The CDR3 consists of 14 residues. The trim removed 8 bases at V and 1 base at J, leaving 6 bases unmatched. The CDR3 here is CASRKAGAQETQYF. The DNA of the CDR3 is TGTGCCAGCCGGAAAGCGGGGGCCCAAGAGACCCAGTACTTC.

The genes are TRBV7-7 and TRBJ2-5, with TRBD2 matching over 8 bases. Trimming at V came to 1 base and at J to 1 base, leaving 8 bases not matched to a gene. Looked up from germline, CDR1 is SSHAT and CDR2 is FNYEAQ (reference sequence). The CDR3 covers 17 residues. In DNA, the CDR3 is TGTGCCAGCAGCTTAGATTCGGGGGGGACTCTCCAAGAGACCCAGTACTTC. Amino acid sequence: CASSLDSGGTLQETQYF.

This clone was recorded only once. The V call is TRBV28, the J call TRBJ1-2; D is unclear. The V gene's germline CDR1 is MDHEN and CDR2 SYDVKM. The V and J ends lost 4 bases and 8 bases respectively, with 14 bases between them. This CDR3 region has 13 residues. CDR3 protein: CASSSGYLLGYTF. DNA of the CDR3: TGTGCCAGCAGTTCGGGGTATCTCTTAGGCTACACCTTC.

This chain connects TRBV7-8 to TRBJ1-3; 8 bases agree with TRBD1. The V gene's germline CDR1 is SGHVS and CDR2 FQNEAQ. The CDR3 has 13 amino acids. The trim removed 6 bases at V and 4 bases at J, leaving 2 bases unmatched. CDR3: CASSYRGGNTIYF. CDR3 in DNA: TGTGCCAGCAGTTACAGGGGGGGAAACACCATATATTTT. Combining the CDR3 with reference TRBV7-8 and TRBJ1-3 gives the whole variable domain GAGVSQSPRYKVAKRGQDVALRCDPISGHVSLFWYQQALGQGPEFLTYFQNEAQLDKSGLPSDRFFAERPEGSVSTLKIQRTQQEDSAVYLCASSYRGGNTIYFGEGSWLTVV.

The rearrangement links TRBV15 to TRBJ1-1; TRBD1 agrees at 7 bases. The CDR3 loop spans 15 amino acids. V lost 3 bases to trimming and J lost 7 bases; unmatched junction nucleotides: 11. Germline CDR1 and CDR2: LNHNV and YYDKDF (reference sequence). The CDR3 sequence: CATSSRDRMSGEAFF. CDR3 coding DNA: TGTGCCACCAGCAGTAGGGACAGAATGTCCGGTGAAGCTTTCTTT.

This sequence joins TRBV6-2 or TRBV6-3 and TRBJ2-2; tentatively, D is TRBD1 (5 bases). CDR1 is MNHEY, CDR2 SVGEGT, per germline. CDR3 length: 15 amino acids. V was pared by 4 bases and J by 6 bases, with 15 bases between. CDR3 sequence reads: CASSLSAQGAGELFF. In DNA form, the CDR3 reads TGTGCCAGCAGTTTATCGGCCCAAGGGGCCGGGGAGCTGTTTTTT.

The chain links TRBV5-1 to TRBJ2-1; TRBD1 matches at 7 bases. Germline V gene sequence: CDR1 SGHRS, CDR2 YFSETQ. Trimming took 0 bases from V and 5 from J; bases not matched to a gene: 8. This CDR3 has 16 amino acids. For the CDR3, the DNA is TGCGCCAGCAGCTTGGGAGGGACAGAGAGAAACAATGAGCAGTTCTTC. Translation: CASSLGGTERNNEQFF.